The 3 T cell receptor beta chains below come from one sample, sequenced in a study of brain T cells in children with intractable seizures. Generated by immunoSEQ multiplex PCR, the TCRdb table keeps only in-frame clones and is missing some. Of 70,000 to 85,000 clones detected, about 93% appear once; the ten largest clones hold roughly 25%. The source was peripheral blood, collected at surgery. The source is a girl aged 2-10 years with Rasmussen encephalitis and intractable seizures.

The chain is built from TRBV12-3 or TRBV12-4 and TRBJ2-1, with D unclear. The CDR3 spans 12 residues. The germline V and J ends were trimmed by 5 bases and 9 bases, with 11 bases remaining between them. The CDR3 region has the DNA TGTGCCAGCAGTAGTACGAGGAGTGAGCAGTTCTTC. It codes for CASSSTRSEQFF.

The chain recombines TRBV7-2 with TRBJ2-1, with D maybe TRBD1 (7 bases). From germline, CDR1 is SGHTA and CDR2 FQGNSA. This CDR3 comprises 17 residues. Trimming took 5 bases from V and 3 from J, leaving 20 bases between them. DNA of the CDR3: TGTGCCAGCAGCCCCCCGGGTGGCGGGACAGTCTACAATGAGCAGTTCTTC. This encodes CASSPPGGGTVYNEQFF.

This chain links TRBV18 with TRBJ1-1, with 8 bases matching TRBD1. Germline V gene sequence: CDR1 KGHSH, CDR2 LQKENI. The ends lost 6 bases at V and 1 base at J; junction bases unmatched: 4. This CDR3 is 14 amino acids long. The DNA of the CDR3 is TGTGCCAGCTCCCTGGGACAGGCGAACACTGAAGCTTTCTTT. Translated: CASSLGQANTEAFF.